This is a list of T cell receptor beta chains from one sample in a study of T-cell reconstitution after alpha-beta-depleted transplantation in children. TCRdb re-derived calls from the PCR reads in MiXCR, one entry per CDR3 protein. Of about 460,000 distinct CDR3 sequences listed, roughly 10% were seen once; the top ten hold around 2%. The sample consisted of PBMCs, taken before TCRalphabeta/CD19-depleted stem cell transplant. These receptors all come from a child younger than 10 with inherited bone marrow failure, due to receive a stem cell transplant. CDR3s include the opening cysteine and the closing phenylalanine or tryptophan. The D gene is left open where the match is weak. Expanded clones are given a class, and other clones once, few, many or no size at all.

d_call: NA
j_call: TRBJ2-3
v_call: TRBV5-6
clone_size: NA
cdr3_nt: TGTGCCAGCAGCCTAGGGGGTATATCGGTAGCCTATACGCAGTATTTT
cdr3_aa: CASSLGGISVAYTQYF

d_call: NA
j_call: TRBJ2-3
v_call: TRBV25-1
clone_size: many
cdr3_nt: TGTGCCAGCAGTGACCCAGGGGACACCACAGATACGCAGTATTTT
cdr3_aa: CASSDPGDTTDTQYF

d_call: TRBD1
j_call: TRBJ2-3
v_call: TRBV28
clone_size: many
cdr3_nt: TGTGCCAGCATCGCTTGGGGACAGATTTCCACAGATACGCAGTATTTT
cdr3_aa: CASIAWGQISTDTQYF

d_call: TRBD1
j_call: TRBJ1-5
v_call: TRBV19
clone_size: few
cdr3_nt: TGTGCCAGTAGTCGACCAGCCGGGACAGGGGGCCGAGGCGATCAGCCCCAGCATTTT
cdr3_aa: CASSRPAGTGGRGDQPQHF

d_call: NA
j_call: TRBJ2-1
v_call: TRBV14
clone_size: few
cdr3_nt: TGTGCCAGCAGCCAGCTACCGGGGTGGGGCTACAATGAGCAGTTCTTC
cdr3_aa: CASSQLPGWGYNEQFF

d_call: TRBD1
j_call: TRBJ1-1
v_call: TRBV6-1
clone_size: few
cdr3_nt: TGTGCCAGCAGTGCGGGGGACAGGATGAACACTGAAGCTTTCTTT
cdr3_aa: CASSAGDRMNTEAFF

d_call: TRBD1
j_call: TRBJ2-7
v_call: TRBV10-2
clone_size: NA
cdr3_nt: TGCGCCAGCAGCCAAATGGACAGGGGCTCCTACGAGCAGTACTTC
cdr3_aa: CASSQMDRGSYEQYF

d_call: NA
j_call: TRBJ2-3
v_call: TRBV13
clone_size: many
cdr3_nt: TGTGCCAGCAGCAAAGACCCAGGGGGGACAGATACGCAGTATTTT
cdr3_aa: CASSKDPGGTDTQYF

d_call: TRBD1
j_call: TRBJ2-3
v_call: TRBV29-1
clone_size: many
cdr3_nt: TGCAGCGTTTCAGGGGGCACAAATACGCAGTATTTT
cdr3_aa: CSVSGGTNTQYF

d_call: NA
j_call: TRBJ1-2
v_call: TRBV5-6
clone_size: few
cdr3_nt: TGTGCCAGCAGCTTGGAAGTTTCGGCCGCCGGCTACACCTTC
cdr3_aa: CASSLEVSAAGYTF

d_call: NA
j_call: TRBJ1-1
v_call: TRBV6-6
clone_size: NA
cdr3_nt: TGTGCCAGCAGTTACCCCGACGACACTGAAGCTTTCTTT
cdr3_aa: CASSYPDDTEAFF

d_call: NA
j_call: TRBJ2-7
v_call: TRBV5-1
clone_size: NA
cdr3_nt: TGCGCCAGCAGCGCGGACGGGGCTAGAGAGCAGTACTTC
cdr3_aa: CASSADGAREQYF

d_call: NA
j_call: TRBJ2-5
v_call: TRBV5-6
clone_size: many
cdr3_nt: TGTGCCAGCAGCTTGGAGCGGCTCCAAGAGACCCAGTACTTC
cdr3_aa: CASSLERLQETQYF

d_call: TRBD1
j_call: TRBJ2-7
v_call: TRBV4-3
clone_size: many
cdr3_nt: TGCGCCAGCAGCCAAACCGGGACAGGGGGGATCCACGAGCAGTACTTC
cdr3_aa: CASSQTGTGGIHEQYF

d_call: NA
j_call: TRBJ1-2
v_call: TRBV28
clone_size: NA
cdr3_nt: TGTGCCAGCAGTCCGACCCGCCCAGGGGCCTATGGCTACACCTTC
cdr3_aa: CASSPTRPGAYGYTF

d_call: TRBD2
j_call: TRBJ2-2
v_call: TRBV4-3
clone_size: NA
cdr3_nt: TGCGCCAGCAGCCAAGGTTGCCTAGCGGGAGGGCCTAACCAAGCCGGGGAGCTGTTTTTT
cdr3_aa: CASSQGCLAGGPNQAGELFF

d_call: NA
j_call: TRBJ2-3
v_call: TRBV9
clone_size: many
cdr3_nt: TGTGCCAGCAGCGTAGGGGATACGCAGTATTTT
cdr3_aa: CASSVGDTQYF